The entry below describes one TCR beta chain. Its antigen is as yet unknown. V was cut by 7 bases and J by 0 bases, with 9 bases left in between. Germline V gives CDR1 MNHEY, CDR2 SVGAGI. The CDR3 is 14 amino acids. The protocol was immunoSEQ multiplex PCR, while the TCRdb copy is restricted to in-frame clones and leaves out a portion. The sample shows some 96,000 clones, roughly nine tenths of them seen only once. This sample is part of a study of T cell responses to AZD1222 COVID-19 vaccine. Looking at the study overall: The study pooled second doses at about 4 or about 12 weeks. Overall study findings and caveats: Mostly white British, mostly female donors; authors suggested clonal diversity may be underestimated. Spike-spanning, vaccine-associated CD4 TCRs were dominant at 160-218 and 743-854.

This clonotype originated in an adult in good health. The chain is built from TRBV6-5 and TRBJ2-2; D is unresolved. Here the sequenced sample was peripheral blood, taken on day 0 of AZD1222 vaccination. CDR3 amino acids: CASKRSPNTGELFF. CDR3 nucleotide sequence: TGTGCCAGCAAACGCAGCCCGAACACCGGGGAGCTGTTTTTT.